This T cell receptor beta chain was profiled in a study of PD-L1 blockade in urothelial cancer. Indicated time point: pretreatment peripheral blood. Some clones are missing from TCRdb's copy, which holds only in-frame ones; the method was immunoSEQ multiplex PCR. Of fewer than 85,000 clones listed, less than 90% were seen once; the top ten hold around a tenth. This CDR3 is built from 13 residues. The germline V gene encodes CDR1 SGHAT and CDR2 FQNNGV. V lost 3 bases to trimming and J lost 2 bases, with 7 bases between them. The chain recombines TRBV11-2 with TRBJ1-1; D gene uncertain. This material consisted of PBMCs, taken around atezolizumab (anti-PD-L1) treatment. This clonotype was sampled from a woman aged 70-85 years with urothelial cancer. The CDR3 spells CASSFQENTEAFF. In DNA form, the CDR3 reads TGTGCCAGCAGCTTCCAGGAAAACACTGAAGCTTTCTTT.